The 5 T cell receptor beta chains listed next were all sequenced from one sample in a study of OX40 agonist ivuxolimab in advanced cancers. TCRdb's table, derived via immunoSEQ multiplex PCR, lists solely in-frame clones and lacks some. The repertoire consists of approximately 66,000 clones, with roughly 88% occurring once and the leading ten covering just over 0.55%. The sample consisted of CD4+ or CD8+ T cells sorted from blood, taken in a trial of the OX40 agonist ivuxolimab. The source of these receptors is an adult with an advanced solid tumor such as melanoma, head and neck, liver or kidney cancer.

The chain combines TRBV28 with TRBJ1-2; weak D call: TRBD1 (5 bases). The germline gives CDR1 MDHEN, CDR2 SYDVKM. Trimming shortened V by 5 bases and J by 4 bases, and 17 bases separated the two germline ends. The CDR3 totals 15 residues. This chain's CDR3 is CASSPPTRGGYGYTF. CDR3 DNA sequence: TGTGCCAGCAGTCCACCGACAAGGGGAGGCTATGGCTACACCTTC.

CDR3 coding DNA: TGTGCCAGCAGCTTAGAAGGTGGAGCTTATGGCTACACCTTC. Encoded protein: CASSLEGGAYGYTF. This rearrangement joins TRBV13 to TRBJ1-2; D gene uncertain. From germline, CDR1 is PRHDT and CDR2 FYEKMQ (reference sequence). CDR3 length: 14 amino acids. Trimming removed 1 base at V and 5 bases at J, with 11 bases between.

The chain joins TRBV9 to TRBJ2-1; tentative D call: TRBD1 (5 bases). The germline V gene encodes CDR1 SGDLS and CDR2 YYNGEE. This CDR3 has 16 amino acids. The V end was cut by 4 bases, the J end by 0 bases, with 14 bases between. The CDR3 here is CASSPITDSSYNEQFF. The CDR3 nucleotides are TGTGCCAGCAGCCCGATCACAGACAGCTCCTACAATGAGCAGTTCTTC.

CDR3 bases: TGTGCCAGCAGCTTAACGGCAGGACAGGGGCCTCTCGAGCAGTACTTC. Amino acids: CASSLTAGQGPLEQYF. The chain combines TRBV7-3 with TRBJ2-7, with 9 bases matching TRBD1. V trimming: 0 bases; J trimming: 6 bases; junction bases outside the gene matches: 9. Germline V gives CDR1 SGHTA, CDR2 FQGTGA. The CDR3 length is 16 residues.

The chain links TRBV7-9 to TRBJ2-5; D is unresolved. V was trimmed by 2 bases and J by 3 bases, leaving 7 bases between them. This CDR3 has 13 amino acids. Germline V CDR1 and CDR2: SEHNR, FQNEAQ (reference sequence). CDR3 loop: CASSLPPKETQYF. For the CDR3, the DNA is TGTGCCAGCAGCTTACCCCCAAAAGAGACCCAGTACTTC.